These 17 T cell receptor beta chains share one sample of origin, sequenced in a study of Graves' ophthalmopathy and Graves' hyperthyroidism. Amplification targeted the TCR beta CDR3 regions, with RNA transcripts as the source material. RT-PCR with HTBI primers came first, then second-round multiplex PCR. Each CDR3 protein is one row after TCRdb ran MiXCR on the multiplex PCR reads. Of roughly 1.1 million distinct CDR3 sequences in the sample, 35% to 45% were seen once. Material for sequencing was peripheral blood or thyroid tissue (not recorded which). All receptors derive from an adult man with Graves' hyperthyroidism.

In its sample, this clonotype was seen many times. This chain links TRBV12-3 or TRBV12-4 with TRBJ1-2; no reliable D call. Trimming left V 0 bases short and J 3 bases short, with 5 bases between. The CDR3 is 13 residues long. The CDR3 region has the DNA TGTGCCAGCAGTTTAGCACTCTACTATGGCTACACCTTC. This sequence encodes CASSLALYYGYTF.

The chain uses TRBV29-1 and TRBJ2-5; perhaps D is TRBD1 or TRBD2 (5 bases each). This CDR3 has 12 residues. Germline assignment: CDR1 SQVTM and CDR2 ANQGSEA. The ends were cut back, 8 bases at V and 7 bases at J, with 17 bases in the middle. CDR3 DNA sequence: TGCAGCCCGGGGACGTCGCTGGGGACCCAGTACTTC. Translation: CSPGTSLGTQYF.

The rearrangement links TRBV7-8 to TRBJ2-6; no firm D call. This CDR3 is 11 amino acids long. The germline V gene encodes CDR1 SGHVS and CDR2 FQNEAQ. V was pared by 5 bases and J by 13 bases, with 9 bases between. The CDR3 DNA reads as TGTGCCAGCAGCCCCCATTCAGTCCTGACTTTC. Its translation: CASSPHSVLTF. The variable domain in full, with the rest retrieved from reference TRBV7-8 and TRBJ2-6, is GAGVSQSPRYKVAKRGQDVALRCDPISGHVSLFWYQQALGQGPEFLTYFQNEAQLDKSGLPSDRFFAERPEGSVSTLKIQRTQQEDSAVYLCASSPHSVLTFGAGSRLTVL.

V and J are TRBV6-5 and TRBJ1-4; D unresolved. Germline loops: CDR1 MNHEY, CDR2 SVGAGI. The CDR3 runs 14 residues. V was trimmed by 5 bases and J by 0 bases, leaving 7 bases between them. The CDR3 nucleotides read TGTGCCAGCAGTGATCAGGCAACTAATGAAAAACTGTTTTTT. Translated: CASSDQATNEKLFF.

This clonotype was recorded once. Because it lacks the conserved phenylalanine or tryptophan at the end, this CDR3 is likely a read error. This rearrangement joins TRBV29-1 to TRBJ1-3; no firm D call. CDR3 length equals 11 residues. Trimming left V 6 bases short and J 3 bases short, with 6 bases between. Germline CDR1 reads SQVTM; CDR2 reads ANQGSEA. The CDR3 sequence: CSVVSGNTIYL. The CDR3 DNA sequence: TGCAGCGTCGTCAGTGGAAACACCATATATCTT.

The chain joins TRBV6-5 to TRBJ1-1; D gene ambiguous. Deletions cut 7 bases from V and 1 base from J, with 10 bases between. Germline V gives CDR1 MNHEY, CDR2 SVGAGI. The CDR3 is made up of 13 amino acids. The CDR3 bases are TGTGCCAGCACCCGGTGGGGGAACACTGAAGCTTTCTTT. Translated: CASTRWGNTEAFF.

The table lists this clonotype with many counts. The chain recombines TRBV7-2 with TRBJ1-1; the D is unclear. This CDR3 contains 13 residues. With 5 bases removed from V and 3 bases from J, the gap between germline ends came to 10 bases. The germline V gene has CDR1 SGHTA and CDR2 FQGNSA. The CDR3 sequence is CASSIEAYTEAFF. The CDR3 bases are TGTGCCAGCAGCATAGAGGCGTACACTGAAGCTTTCTTT.

This clonotype was seen a few times. V and J are TRBV7-9 and TRBJ2-7; 10 bases fit TRBD2. The germline CDR1 and CDR2 sequences are SEHNR and FQNEAQ (reference sequence). The CDR3 covers 14 residues. V dropped 5 bases and J dropped 4; count of bases not matched to a gene: 5. The CDR3 region is CASSPGTSVYEQYF. CDR3 coding DNA: TGTGCCAGCAGCCCCGGGACTAGCGTTTACGAGCAGTACTTC.

Turning to this clonotype: With a much larger clone just one base away, this may be a read error. The V gene is TRBV6-1, the J gene TRBJ1-1, with unresolved D. V was shortened by 8 bases and J by 10 bases, with 11 bases between the two germline ends. The CDR3 spans 10 residues. Germline-derived CDR1 and CDR2 are MNHNS and SASEGT. The CDR3 DNA is TGTGCCAGCCGCCTTACCGGAGCTTTCTTT. Translated: CASRLTGAFF.

This clonotype was counted many times. The genes are TRBV11-2 and TRBJ2-7; D unresolved. CDR1 and CDR2 (germline): SGHAT, FQNNGV. There are 12 residues in the CDR3. Trimming removed 3 bases at V and 2 bases at J, with 5 bases between. CDR3 sequence reads: CASSLTAYEQYF. DNA of the CDR3: TGTGCCAGCAGCTTGACGGCCTACGAGCAGTACTTC.

On this clonotype: The germline gene is not matched at one end of the junction; a read error may be the cause. V is TRBV7-6 and J is TRBJ2-7; TRBD2 agrees at 9 bases. This CDR3 spans 15 amino acids. Germline assignment: CDR1 SGHVS and CDR2 FNYEAQ. CDR3 amino acids: CASSLRTSDFYEQYF. The CDR3 DNA reads TGCGCCAGCAGCCTCCGGACTAGCGACTTCTACGAGCAGTACTTC.

The V gene is TRBV5-1, the J gene TRBJ1-2; D might be TRBD1 (6 bases). V was trimmed by 0 bases and J by 10 bases, leaving 13 bases between them. The CDR3 length is 13 residues. In germline, CDR1 is SGHRS, CDR2 YFSETQ. The DNA of the CDR3 is TGCGCCAGCAGCTTGGGGGGGCGGAATGACTACACCTTC. Its translation is CASSLGGRNDYTF. Complete variable domain (other parts from reference TRBV5-1 and TRBJ1-2): KAGVTQTPRYLIKTRGQQVTLSCSPISGHRSVSWYQQTPGQGLQFLFEYFSETQRNKGNFPGRFSGRQFSNSRSEMNVSTLELGDSALYLCASSLGGRNDYTFGSGTRLTVV.

The chain joins TRBV7-2 to TRBJ2-2; D not certain. CDR1 SGHTA and CDR2 FQGNSA come from the germline V gene. This CDR3 is built from 12 residues. Deletions cut 5 bases from V and 8 bases from J, with 9 bases between. The CDR3 DNA sequence: TGTGCCAGCAGCCAAGCAATAGGGGAGCTGTTTTTT. Residues: CASSQAIGELFF.

This rearrangement joins TRBV2 to TRBJ1-4; the D is unclear. V dropped 3 bases and J dropped 8 bases, with 13 bases sitting between them. CDR1 is SNHLY, CDR2 FYNNEI, per germline. The CDR3 loop spans 14 amino acids. In nucleotides, the CDR3 is TGTGCCAGCAGTGAGGGCTTCAAAGGAGAAAAACTGTTTTTT. Its translation is CASSEGFKGEKLFF.

This sequence joins TRBV19 and TRBJ1-5, with no clear D. This CDR3 is built from 13 residues. Trimming left V 4 bases short and J 11 bases short, with 15 bases between. Per germline, CDR1 LNHDA and CDR2 SQIVND (reference sequence). CDR3 protein: CASSTLVSQSQHF. CDR3 in DNA: TGTGCCAGTAGTACGCTCGTGAGCCAGTCCCAGCATTTT.

Ten or more counts support this clonotype. The chain recombines TRBV10-3 with TRBJ2-5; 7 positions match TRBD2. The trim removed 8 bases at V and 1 base at J, leaving 16 bases unmatched. The CDR3 covers 17 residues. Looked up from germline, CDR1 is ENHRY and CDR2 is SYGVKD. CDR3 nucleotide sequence: TGTGCCATCGGGCGGCTAGCGGATGAAGGGGCCCAAGAGACCCAGTACTTC. This codes for CAIGRLADEGAQETQYF.

J is TRBJ2-7 and V is TRBV10-2, with D maybe TRBD1 (6 bases). Germline V gene sequence: CDR1 WSHSY, CDR2 SAAADI. This CDR3 has 14 residues. V dropped 4 bases and J dropped 1 base, with 11 bases sitting between them. DNA of the CDR3: TGCGCCAGCAGTGCAACAGGGTATTCCTACGAGCAGTACTTC. Encoded protein: CASSATGYSYEQYF.